The sequence of this TCR beta chain was determined in a study of chemoradiotherapy in HPV16-positive cancers (dated by TCRdb to the early 2020s). In the study overall: Candidate HPV-specific T-cell clones and common TCR motifs were defined by functional T-cell assays performed on cells from two HPV16-positive patients. Next, the candidate HPV-specific TCRs and motifs were followed in TCR repertoires from about 90 patients with HPV-related cancers. Whether T-cell immunity against the HPV oncoproteins E6 and E7 changes during chemoradiotherapy and whether survival is affected by this immunity were examined in the study.

This clone has a handful of counts. Its antigen is not yet known. No clone much larger than this one lies a single base away; base qualities are absent. General conclusions and limits of the study: Among HPV16-positive patients, expansion of HPV-responsive T cells during chemoradiotherapy was associated with better recurrence-free survival. Expansion of candidate HPV-specific clones and E7-related TCR motifs was observed in the tumor microenvironment during treatment, whereas no such expansion was observed for non-HPV-specific T cells. The functional definition of HPV-specific T cells came from only a couple of HPV16-positive patients, and the survival association was reported for HPV16-positive patients.

Library preparation was by the immunoSEQ multiplex PCR assay. TCRdb took this table from immuneACCESS and kept in-frame rearrangements with V and J called. Such tables lack part of the clones; where checked against another copy, unresolved V genes explain under half of the gap, and the rest is unexplained. For this sample there are about a thousand clones; roughly 86% appear just once. 9.5% to 14% of the sample belongs to the ten largest clones. According to the germline V gene, CDR1 reads MNHEY and CDR2 reads SVGAGI. V is shortened by 7 bases, J by 0 bases, and the region joining them spans 10 bases. The cysteine opens and the phenylalanine closes a CDR3 of 14 amino acids. Left in the record is the CDR3 DNA by itself, 42 bases read in frame from the first base. Repertoires were sampled repeatedly over the course of chemoradiotherapy, so clonal expansion could be followed in the tumor microenvironment.

The V gene is TRBV6-5 and the J gene is TRBJ1-3, with a weak D call of TRBD1 (5 bases match). The specimen was tumor tissue, collected from a patient who underwent chemoradiotherapy. The source of this sequence is a human donor with HPV-associated anogenital cancer. This receptor carries the CDR3 CASTGPSSGNTIYF. The DNA reads as follows: TGTGCCAGCACGGGACCGAGCTCTGGAAACACCATATATTTT.